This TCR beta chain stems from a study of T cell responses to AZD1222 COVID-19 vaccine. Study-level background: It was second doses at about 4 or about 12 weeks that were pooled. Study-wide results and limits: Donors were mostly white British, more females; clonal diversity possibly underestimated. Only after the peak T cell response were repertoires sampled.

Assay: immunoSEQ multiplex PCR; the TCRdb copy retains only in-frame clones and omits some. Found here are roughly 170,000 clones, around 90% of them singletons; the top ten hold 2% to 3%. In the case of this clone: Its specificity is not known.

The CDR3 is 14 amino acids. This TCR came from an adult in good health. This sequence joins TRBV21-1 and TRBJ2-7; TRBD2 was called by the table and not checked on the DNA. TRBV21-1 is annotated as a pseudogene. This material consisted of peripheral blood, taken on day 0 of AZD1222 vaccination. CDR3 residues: CASSNKRSSYEQYF. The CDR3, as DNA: TGTGCCAGCAGCAATAAGAGGAGCTCCTACGAGCAGTACTTC.